This TCR beta chain was sequenced for a study of Graves' ophthalmopathy and Graves' hyperthyroidism. Across the whole study: Hyperthyroidism was considered stable when no ophthalmopathy appeared within 18 months of follow-up.

A note on this clonotype: Antigen unknown.

The TCR beta CDR3 regions underwent amplification from RNA transcripts. In the first round, RT-PCR was carried out with HTBI primers, and a multiplex PCR formed the second round. TCRdb analysed the multiplex PCR reads with MiXCR anew, one entry per CDR3 protein. In the table there are about 1.2 million distinct CDR3 sequences, 36% of which are singletons. Participants with hyperthyroidism, aged 18 to 65, were newly diagnosed with under 2 months' duration. Findings and caveats of the study: Ophthalmopathy progression predictions by the model showed 72.22% specificity and roughly 71% sensitivity. Most expanded thyroid clonotypes above 0.001 frequency also appeared in blood.

From germline, CDR1 is SGHAT and CDR2 FQNNGV. The germline V and J ends were trimmed by 11 bases and 5 bases, with 22 bases remaining between them. The CDR3 totals 14 residues. The clonotype was recovered from an adult man with Graves' hyperthyroidism. Sample: peripheral blood or thyroid tissue (not recorded which). The chain employs TRBV11-2 and TRBJ2-7; D unclear. This CDR3 reads CAWSFDGFTNEQYF. The CDR3 bases are TGTGCCTGGAGCTTCGACGGGTTTACCAACGAGCAGTACTTC.